These 9 T cell receptor beta chains were all obtained from the same sample, sequenced in a study of blood T cell repertoires in COVID-19. The table came from immunoSEQ multiplex PCR; TCRdb's copy has only in-frame clones and leaves some out. In the table there are about 240,000 clones, roughly 79% of which are singletons. Input material: peripheral blood. The source is an elderly woman with COVID-19, enrolled during active disease.

The CDR3 is CASSWTGMAGNTIYF. DNA of the CDR3: TGCGCCAGCAGCTGGACAGGGATGGCTGGAAACACCATATATTTT. The rearrangement uses TRBV5-1 and TRBJ1-3, with 8 bases fitting TRBD1. Germline assignment: CDR1 SGHRS and CDR2 YFSETQ. The CDR3 is 15 amino acids. V gave up 3 bases and J gave up 2 bases; unmatched junction bases: 4.

This clone was seen just once. CDR3 bases: TGTGCCAGCAGCCCCCAAGCGGGAACTTACAATGAGCAGTTCTTC. It yields the protein CASSPQAGTYNEQFF. The chain joins TRBV11-2 to TRBJ2-1; 7 bases align to TRBD2. V shed 5 bases, J shed 4 bases, and the junction held 8 bases outside the gene matches. The CDR3 consists of 15 residues. Germline values: CDR1 SGHAT, CDR2 FQNNGV.

The genes are TRBV5-8 and TRBJ1-2; perhaps TRBD1 as D (6 bases). The CDR3 totals 15 residues. Trimming left V 0 bases short and J 4 bases short, with 13 bases between. In germline, CDR1 is SGHTS, CDR2 YDEGEE. This CDR3 reads CASSLADRFLYGYTF. Here the CDR3 DNA reads TGTGCCAGCAGCTTGGCAGACAGGTTCCTCTATGGCTACACCTTC.

This clone was found a few times. This chain joins TRBV7-6 and TRBJ1-1; weak D call: TRBD1 (5 bases). In germline, CDR1 is SGHVS, CDR2 FNYEAQ. Deletions cut 1 base from V and 3 bases from J, with 12 bases between. The CDR3 contains 15 residues. The CDR3 protein is CASSLGRAVDTEAFF. DNA of the CDR3: TGTGCCAGCAGCTTAGGCAGGGCGGTGGACACTGAAGCTTTCTTT.

This clone was observed a few times. This rearrangement joins TRBV9 to TRBJ2-3, with D possibly TRBD2 on 6 matching bases. Germline V gene sequence: CDR1 SGDLS, CDR2 YYNGEE. The CDR3 length is 16 residues. V lost 0 bases and J lost 2, with 13 bases in between. This CDR3 is CASSVVGTFSTDTQYF. Written as DNA, the CDR3 is TGTGCCAGCAGCGTAGTTGGGACTTTTTCCACAGATACGCAGTATTTT.

A note on this clone: The same CDR3 also results from other DNA sequences found in this sample. V is TRBV7-2 and J is TRBJ2-5; the D gene is possibly TRBD1 (6 bases). V was clipped by 5 bases and J by 5 bases, with 12 bases between them. The germline V gene encodes CDR1 SGHTA and CDR2 FQGNSA. This CDR3 contains 13 residues. DNA of the CDR3: TGTGCCAGCAGCATAGAGAGGGGGGAGACCCAGTACTTC. Translated: CASSIERGETQYF.

The chain employs TRBV7-2 and TRBJ2-4, with TRBD2 matching 7 bases. Germline values: CDR1 SGHTA, CDR2 FQGNSA. This CDR3 has 13 residues. The J segment lost 14 bases and the V segment lost 2 bases, leaving 9 bases of the junction unmatched. For the CDR3, the DNA is TGTGCCAGCAGCTTAAATTCGGCGGGAGAGGAGTACTTC. Its protein is CASSLNSAGEEYF.

Here the CDR3 reads CASSPGSGSVYEQYF. CDR3 coding DNA: TGTGCCAGCAGCCCAGGCAGCGGGTCCGTTTACGAGCAGTACTTC. The chain uses TRBV3-1 (or the pseudogene TRBV3-2) and TRBJ2-7, with a tentative D call TRBD2 (6 bases). The CDR3 has 15 amino acids. Per germline, CDR1 LGHDT and CDR2 YNNKEL (reference sequence). Trimming took off 4 bases at V and 4 bases at J, with 17 bases between the two ends.

The gene calls are TRBV3-1 (or the pseudogene TRBV3-2) and TRBJ1-1, with unresolved D. Trimming cost V 8 bases and J 5 bases, with 9 bases left between them. The CDR3 extends over 11 amino acids. In germline, CDR1 is LGHDT, CDR2 YNNKEL (reference sequence). For the CDR3, the DNA is TGTGCCAGCTCCGGGAGGACTGAAGCTTTCTTT. It translates to CASSGRTEAFF.